The rows below give T cell receptor beta chains drawn from one sample of a study of CD8+CD57+ T cells in acquired aplastic anemia. Each CDR3 protein gets one entry after TCRdb re-called the reads with MiXCR. The sample carries around 430,000 distinct CDR3 sequences, roughly 34% recorded once. The material sequenced was sorted CD4+, CD8+, or CD8+CD57+ T cells (not recorded which) from PBMCs. The receptors were sampled from a human donor with aplastic anemia. The CDR3 runs from the conserved cysteine through the conserved F or W. Some rows mark clone size as missing; the rest say once, few, many or name a class of expanded clone.

CDR3 protein: CVSSIVRGPAAFF
J gene: TRBJ1-1
clone size: .
V gene: TRBV19

CDR3 protein: CASRGAVSSYEQYF
J gene: TRBJ2-7
clone size: many
V gene: TRBV2

CDR3 protein: CASSPAKGEQYF
J gene: TRBJ2-7
clone size: many
V gene: TRBV5-8

CDR3 protein: CASSLGQSQGDRYEQYF
J gene: TRBJ2-7
clone size: many
V gene: TRBV7-2

CDR3 protein: CASSPPPTGYGQPQHF
J gene: TRBJ1-5
clone size: many
V gene: TRBV19

CDR3 protein: CASSTTGYNEQFF
J gene: TRBJ2-1
clone size: many
V gene: TRBV7-8

CDR3 protein: CSATTSGINEQYF
J gene: TRBJ2-7
clone size: .
V gene: TRBV20-1

CDR3 protein: CATSRESTIPASEQFF
J gene: TRBJ2-1
clone size: .
V gene: TRBV15

CDR3 protein: CSANVPGSNQPQHF
J gene: TRBJ1-5
clone size: many
V gene: TRBV20-1

CDR3 protein: CASSFFLGGTRNQPQHF
J gene: TRBJ1-5
clone size: few
V gene: TRBV12-3/TRBV12-4

CDR3 protein: CSANDRGNYGYTF
J gene: TRBJ1-2
clone size: many
V gene: TRBV20-1

CDR3 protein: CASSSSGGATLHF
J gene: TRBJ1-6
clone size: many
V gene: TRBV6-1

CDR3 protein: CASTLGNSPQETQYF
J gene: TRBJ2-5
clone size: .
V gene: TRBV19

CDR3 protein: CASKKTEASYEQYF
J gene: TRBJ2-7
clone size: many
V gene: TRBV2

CDR3 protein: CAISGLDSPLHF
J gene: TRBJ1-6
clone size: .
V gene: TRBV10-3

CDR3 protein: CASSSSVLGELRGYTF
J gene: TRBJ1-2
clone size: few
V gene: TRBV5-5

CDR3 protein: CSALWTLETQYF
J gene: TRBJ2-5
clone size: many
V gene: TRBV20-1